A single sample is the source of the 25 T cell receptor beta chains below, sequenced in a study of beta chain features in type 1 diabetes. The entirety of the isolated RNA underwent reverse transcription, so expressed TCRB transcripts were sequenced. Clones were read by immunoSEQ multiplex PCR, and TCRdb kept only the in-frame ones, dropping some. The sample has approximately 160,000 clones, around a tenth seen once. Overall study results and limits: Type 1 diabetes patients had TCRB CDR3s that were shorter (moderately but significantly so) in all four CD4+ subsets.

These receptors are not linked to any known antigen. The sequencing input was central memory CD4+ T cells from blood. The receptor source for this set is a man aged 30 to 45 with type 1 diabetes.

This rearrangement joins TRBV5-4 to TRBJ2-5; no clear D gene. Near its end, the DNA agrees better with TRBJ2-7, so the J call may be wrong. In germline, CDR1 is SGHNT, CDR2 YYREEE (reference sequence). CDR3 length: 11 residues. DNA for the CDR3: TGTGCCAGCAGCTCCGACTACGAGCAGTACTTC. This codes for CASSSDYEQYF.

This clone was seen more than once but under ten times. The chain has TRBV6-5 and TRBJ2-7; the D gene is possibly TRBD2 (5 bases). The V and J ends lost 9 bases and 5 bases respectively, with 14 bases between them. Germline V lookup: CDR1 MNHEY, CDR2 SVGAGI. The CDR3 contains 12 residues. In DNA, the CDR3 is TGTGCCAGAACCGGGATGTTCCACGAGCAGTACTTC. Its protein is CARTGMFHEQYF.

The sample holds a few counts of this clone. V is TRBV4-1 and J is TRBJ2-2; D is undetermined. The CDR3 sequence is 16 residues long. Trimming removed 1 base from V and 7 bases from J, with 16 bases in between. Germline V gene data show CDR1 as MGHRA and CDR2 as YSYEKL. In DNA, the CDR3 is TGCGCCAGCAGCCAAGTTTTCTCACGACTCGGCGGGGAGCTGTTTTTT. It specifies CASSQVFSRLGGELFF.

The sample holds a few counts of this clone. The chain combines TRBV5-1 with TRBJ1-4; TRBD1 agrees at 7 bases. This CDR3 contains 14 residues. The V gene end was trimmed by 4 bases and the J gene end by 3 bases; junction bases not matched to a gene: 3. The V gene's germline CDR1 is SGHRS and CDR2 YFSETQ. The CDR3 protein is CASSPGTANEKLFF. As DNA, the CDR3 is TGCGCCAGCAGCCCGGGGACAGCTAATGAAAAACTGTTTTTT.

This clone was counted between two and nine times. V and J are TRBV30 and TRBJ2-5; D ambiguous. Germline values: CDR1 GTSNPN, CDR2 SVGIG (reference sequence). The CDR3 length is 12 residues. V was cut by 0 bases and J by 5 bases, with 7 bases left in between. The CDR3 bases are TGTGCCTGGAGTGTTGCGTGGGAGACCCAGTACTTC. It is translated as CAWSVAWETQYF.

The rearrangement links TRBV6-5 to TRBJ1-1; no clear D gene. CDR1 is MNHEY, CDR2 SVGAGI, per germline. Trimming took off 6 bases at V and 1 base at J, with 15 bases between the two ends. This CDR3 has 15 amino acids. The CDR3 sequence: CASSSEAFGNTEAFF. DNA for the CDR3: TGTGCCAGCAGCTCGGAAGCGTTTGGGAACACTGAAGCTTTCTTT.

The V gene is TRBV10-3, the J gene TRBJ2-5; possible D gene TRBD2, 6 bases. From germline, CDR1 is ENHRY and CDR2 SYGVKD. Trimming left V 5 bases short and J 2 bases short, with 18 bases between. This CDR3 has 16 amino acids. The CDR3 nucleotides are TGTGCCATCAGTAGCGGAGTGGGGGGAGGACAAGAGACCCAGTACTTC. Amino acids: CAISSGVGGGQETQYF.

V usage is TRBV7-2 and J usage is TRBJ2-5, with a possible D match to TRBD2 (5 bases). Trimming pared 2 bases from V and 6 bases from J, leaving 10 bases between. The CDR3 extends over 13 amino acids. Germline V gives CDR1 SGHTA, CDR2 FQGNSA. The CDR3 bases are TGTGCCAGCAGCTTATCGGGGAAAAAGACCCAGTACTTC. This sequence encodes CASSLSGKKTQYF.

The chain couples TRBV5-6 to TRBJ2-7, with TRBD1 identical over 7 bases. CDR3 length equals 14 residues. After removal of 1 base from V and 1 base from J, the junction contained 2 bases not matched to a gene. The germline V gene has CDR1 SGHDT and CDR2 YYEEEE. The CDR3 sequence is CASSLFRGSYEQYF. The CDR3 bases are TGTGCCAGCAGCTTGTTCAGGGGGTCCTACGAGCAGTACTTC.

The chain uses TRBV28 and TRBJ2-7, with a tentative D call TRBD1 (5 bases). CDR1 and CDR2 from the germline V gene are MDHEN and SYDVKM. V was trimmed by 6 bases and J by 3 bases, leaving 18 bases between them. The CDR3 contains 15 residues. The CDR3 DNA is TGTGCCAGCAGCTTAGACAGTCTTCGAGTCTACGAGCAGTACTTC. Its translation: CASSLDSLRVYEQYF.

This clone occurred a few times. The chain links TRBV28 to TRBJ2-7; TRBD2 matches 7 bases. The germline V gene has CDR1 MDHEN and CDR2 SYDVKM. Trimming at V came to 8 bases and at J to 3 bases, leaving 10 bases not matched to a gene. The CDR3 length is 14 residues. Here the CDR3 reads CASGVGGSIYEQYF. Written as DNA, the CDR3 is TGTGCCAGCGGCGTGGGCGGGAGTATCTACGAGCAGTACTTC.

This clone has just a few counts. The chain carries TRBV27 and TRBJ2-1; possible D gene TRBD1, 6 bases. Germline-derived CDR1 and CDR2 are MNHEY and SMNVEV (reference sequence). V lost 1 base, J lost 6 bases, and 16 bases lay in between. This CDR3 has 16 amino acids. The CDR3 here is CASSLYGGARINEQFF. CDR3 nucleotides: TGTGCCAGCAGTTTATATGGGGGCGCAAGGATCAATGAGCAGTTCTTC.

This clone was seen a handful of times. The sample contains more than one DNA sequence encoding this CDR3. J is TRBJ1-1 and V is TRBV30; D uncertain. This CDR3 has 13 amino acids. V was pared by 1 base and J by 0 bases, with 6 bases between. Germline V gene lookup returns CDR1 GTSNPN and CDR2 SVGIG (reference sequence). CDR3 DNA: TGTGCCTGGAGTGAGCTGATGAACACTGAAGCTTTCTTT. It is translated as CAWSELMNTEAFF.

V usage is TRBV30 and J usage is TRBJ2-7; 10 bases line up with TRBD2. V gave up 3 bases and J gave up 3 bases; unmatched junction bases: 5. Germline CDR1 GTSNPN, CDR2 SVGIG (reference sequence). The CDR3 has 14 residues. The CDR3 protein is CAWRSSGSFYEQYF. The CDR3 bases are TGTGCCTGGAGGTCTAGCGGGAGTTTCTACGAGCAGTACTTC.

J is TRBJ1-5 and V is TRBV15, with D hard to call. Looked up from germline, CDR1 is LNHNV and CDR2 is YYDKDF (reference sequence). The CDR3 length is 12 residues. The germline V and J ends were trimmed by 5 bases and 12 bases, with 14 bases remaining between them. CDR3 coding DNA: TGTGCCACCAGCGGCGGTACAAATAGCCAGCATTTT. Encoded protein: CATSGGTNSQHF.

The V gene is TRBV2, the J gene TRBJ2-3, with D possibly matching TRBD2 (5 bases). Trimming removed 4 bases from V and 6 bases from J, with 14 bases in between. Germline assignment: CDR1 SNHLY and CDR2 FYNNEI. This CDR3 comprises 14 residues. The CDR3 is CASSANSGLDTQYF. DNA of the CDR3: TGTGCCAGCAGTGCAAATAGTGGACTCGATACGCAGTATTTT.

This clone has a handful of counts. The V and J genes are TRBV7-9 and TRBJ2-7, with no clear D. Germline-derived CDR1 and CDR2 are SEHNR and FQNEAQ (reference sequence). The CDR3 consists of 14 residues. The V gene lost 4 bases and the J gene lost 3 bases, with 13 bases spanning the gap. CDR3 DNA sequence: TGTGCCAGCAGCTATTTGACACCCGGCTACGAGCAGTACTTC. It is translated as CASSYLTPGYEQYF.

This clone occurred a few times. The DNA of the CDR3 is TGTGCCAGCAGCCAGGACGGAGGGGTCACTGAAGCTTTCTTT. This sequence encodes CASSQDGGVTEAFF. The chain carries TRBV7-3 and TRBJ1-1; D perhaps matches TRBD1 (5 bases). The germline V and J ends were trimmed by 5 bases and 4 bases, with 14 bases remaining between them. Germline V lookup: CDR1 SGHTA, CDR2 FQGTGA. The CDR3 loop spans 14 amino acids. Based on the CDR3 plus reference TRBV7-3 and TRBJ1-1, the full variable domain is GAGVSQTPSNKVTEKGKYVELRCDPISGHTALYWYRQSLGQGPEFLIYFQGTGAADDSGLPNDRFFAVRPEGSVSTLKIQRTERGDSAVYLCASSQDGGVTEAFFGQGTRLTVV.

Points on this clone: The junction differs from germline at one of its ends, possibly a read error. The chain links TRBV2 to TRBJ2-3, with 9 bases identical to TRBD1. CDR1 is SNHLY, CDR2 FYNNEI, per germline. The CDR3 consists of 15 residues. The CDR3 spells CASSEDRGITDTQYF. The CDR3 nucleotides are TGTGCCAGCAGCGAAGACAGGGGGATCACAGATACGCAGTATTTT.

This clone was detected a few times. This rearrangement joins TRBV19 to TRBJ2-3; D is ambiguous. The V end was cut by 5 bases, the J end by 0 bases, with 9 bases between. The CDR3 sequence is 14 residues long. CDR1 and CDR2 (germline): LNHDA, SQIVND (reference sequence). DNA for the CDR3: TGTGCCAGTAGTGCCGCCAGGAGCACAGATACGCAGTATTTT. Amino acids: CASSAARSTDTQYF.

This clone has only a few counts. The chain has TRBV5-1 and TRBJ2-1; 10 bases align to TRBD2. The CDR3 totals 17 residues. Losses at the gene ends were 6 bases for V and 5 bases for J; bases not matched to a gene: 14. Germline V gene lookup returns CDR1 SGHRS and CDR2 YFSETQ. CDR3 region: CASNPRSGTSDHNEQFF. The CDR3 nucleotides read TGCGCCAGCAATCCCAGAAGCGGGACTAGCGATCACAATGAGCAGTTCTTC.

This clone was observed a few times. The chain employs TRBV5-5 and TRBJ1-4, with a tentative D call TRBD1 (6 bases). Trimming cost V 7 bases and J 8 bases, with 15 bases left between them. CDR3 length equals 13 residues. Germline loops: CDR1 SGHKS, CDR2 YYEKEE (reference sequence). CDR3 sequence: CASGTGRKEKLFF. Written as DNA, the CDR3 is TGTGCCAGCGGCACAGGGCGGAAAGAAAAACTGTTTTTT.

CDR3 residues: CASSFGTGASGYTF. CDR3 in DNA: TGTGCCAGCAGCTTCGGGACAGGCGCAAGTGGCTACACCTTC. This sequence joins TRBV7-3 and TRBJ1-2; TRBD1 matches at 8 bases. The trim removed 3 bases at V and 7 bases at J, leaving 7 bases unmatched. CDR3 length: 14 amino acids. The germline CDR1 and CDR2 sequences are SGHTA and FQGTGA. The full variable domain, its missing parts supplied by reference TRBV7-3 and TRBJ1-2, is GAGVSQTPSNKVTEKGKYVELRCDPISGHTALYWYRQSLGQGPEFLIYFQGTGAADDSGLPNDRFFAVRPEGSVSTLKIQRTERGDSAVYLCASSFGTGASGYTFGSGTRLTVV.

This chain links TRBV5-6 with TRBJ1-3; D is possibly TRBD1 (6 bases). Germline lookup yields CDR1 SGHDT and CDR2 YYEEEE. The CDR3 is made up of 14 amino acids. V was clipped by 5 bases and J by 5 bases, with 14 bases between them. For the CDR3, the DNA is TGTGCCAGCAGTGGCGCAGGGGCAAGAAACACCATATATTTT. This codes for CASSGAGARNTIYF.

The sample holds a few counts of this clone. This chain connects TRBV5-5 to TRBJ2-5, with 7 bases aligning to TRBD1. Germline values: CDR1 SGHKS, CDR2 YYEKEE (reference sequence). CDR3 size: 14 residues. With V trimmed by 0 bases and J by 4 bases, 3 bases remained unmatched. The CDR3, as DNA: TGTGCCAGCAGCTTGGCGGGGACAGCAGAGACCCAGTACTTC. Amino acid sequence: CASSLAGTAETQYF.